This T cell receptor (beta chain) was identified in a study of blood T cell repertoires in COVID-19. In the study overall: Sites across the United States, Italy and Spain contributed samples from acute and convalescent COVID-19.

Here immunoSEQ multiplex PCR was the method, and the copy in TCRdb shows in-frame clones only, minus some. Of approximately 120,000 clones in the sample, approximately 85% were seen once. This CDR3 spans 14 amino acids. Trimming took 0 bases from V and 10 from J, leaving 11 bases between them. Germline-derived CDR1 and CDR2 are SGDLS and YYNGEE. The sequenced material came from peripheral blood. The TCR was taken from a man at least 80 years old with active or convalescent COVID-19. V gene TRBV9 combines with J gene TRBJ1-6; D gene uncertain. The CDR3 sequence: CASSVEIQNSPLHF. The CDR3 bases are TGTGCCAGCAGCGTAGAGATTCAGAACTCACCCCTCCACTTT.